This T cell receptor (beta chain) comes out of a study of cytomegalovirus exposure and HLA in healthy donors. V lost 4 bases to trimming and J lost 2 bases; unmatched junction nucleotides: 5. Germline V CDR1 and CDR2: SGHRS, YFSETQ. This CDR3 has 14 amino acids. The PCR had 60 Vbeta and 13 Jbeta primers. Sequenced by immunoSEQ multiplex PCR; TCRdb stores in-frame clones only, minus some. The sample contains 150,000 to 200,000 clones, roughly 84% of which appear only once. The receptor was isolated from a girl less than two years old in good health and CMV-seronegative. Sample: PBMCs. The J gene is TRBJ2-5, the V gene TRBV5-1; 7 bases fit TRBD1. The CDR3 DNA sequence: TGCGCCAGCAGCGTTGACAGGGTACAAGAGACCCAGTACTTC. Residues: CASSVDRVQETQYF.